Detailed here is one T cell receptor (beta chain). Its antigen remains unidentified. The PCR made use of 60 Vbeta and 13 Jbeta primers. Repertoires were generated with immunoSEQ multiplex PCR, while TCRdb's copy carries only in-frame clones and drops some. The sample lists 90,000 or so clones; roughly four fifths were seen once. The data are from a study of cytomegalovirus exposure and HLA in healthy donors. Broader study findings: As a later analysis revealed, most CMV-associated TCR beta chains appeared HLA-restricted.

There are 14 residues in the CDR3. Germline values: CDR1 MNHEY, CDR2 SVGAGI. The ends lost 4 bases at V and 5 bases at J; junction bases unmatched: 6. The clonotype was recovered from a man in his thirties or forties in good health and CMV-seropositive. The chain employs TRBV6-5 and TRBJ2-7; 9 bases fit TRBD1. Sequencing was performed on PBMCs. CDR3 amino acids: CASSFRDRAHEQYF. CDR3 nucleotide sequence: TGTGCCAGCAGTTTCCGGGACAGGGCCCACGAGCAGTACTTC.